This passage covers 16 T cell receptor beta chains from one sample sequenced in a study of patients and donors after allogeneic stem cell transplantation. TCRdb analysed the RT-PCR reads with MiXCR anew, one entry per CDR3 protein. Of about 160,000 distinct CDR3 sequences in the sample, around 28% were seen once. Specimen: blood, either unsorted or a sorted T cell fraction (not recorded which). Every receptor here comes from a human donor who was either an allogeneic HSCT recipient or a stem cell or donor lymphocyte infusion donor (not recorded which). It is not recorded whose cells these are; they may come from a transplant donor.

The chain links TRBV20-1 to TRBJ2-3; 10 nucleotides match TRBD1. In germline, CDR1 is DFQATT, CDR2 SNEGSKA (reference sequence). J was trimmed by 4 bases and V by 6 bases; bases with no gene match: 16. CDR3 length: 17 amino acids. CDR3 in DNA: TGCAGTGCAACCGGGACAGGGGCCATTAGGGGGGCAGATACGCAGTATTTT. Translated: CSATGTGAIRGADTQYF.

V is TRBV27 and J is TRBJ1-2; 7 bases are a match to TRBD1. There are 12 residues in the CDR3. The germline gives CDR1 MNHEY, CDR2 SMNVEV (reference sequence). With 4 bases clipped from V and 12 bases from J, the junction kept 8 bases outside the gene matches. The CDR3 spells CASSSDRRRNTF. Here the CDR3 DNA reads TGTGCCAGCAGTTCGGACAGGCGCCGAAACACCTTC.

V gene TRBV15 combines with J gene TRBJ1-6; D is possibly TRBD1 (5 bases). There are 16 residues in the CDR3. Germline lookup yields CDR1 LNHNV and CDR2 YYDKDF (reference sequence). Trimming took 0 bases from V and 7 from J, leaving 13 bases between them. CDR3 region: CATSRDYGRANSPLHF. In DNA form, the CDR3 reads TGTGCCACCAGCAGAGATTACGGCAGGGCCAATTCACCCCTCCACTTT.

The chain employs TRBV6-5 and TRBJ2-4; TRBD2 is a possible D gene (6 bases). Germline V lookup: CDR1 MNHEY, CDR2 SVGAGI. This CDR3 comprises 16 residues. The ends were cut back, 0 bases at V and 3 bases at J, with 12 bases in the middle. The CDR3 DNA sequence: TGTGCCAGCAGTTACTCTACCAGCGGGTTCAAAAACATTCAGTACTTC. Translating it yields CASSYSTSGFKNIQYF.

Here the CDR3 DNA reads TGCGCCAGCAGCTTTACTAGCGGGAGTAGCTCCTACGAGCAGTACTTC. This sequence encodes CASSFTSGSSSYEQYF. The rearrangement links TRBV5-1 to TRBJ2-7; TRBD2 matches at 11 bases. V shed 2 bases and J 0 bases; nucleotides not matched to a gene: 4. The CDR3 is made up of 16 amino acids. CDR1 is SGHRS and CDR2 is YFSETQ in the germline V gene.

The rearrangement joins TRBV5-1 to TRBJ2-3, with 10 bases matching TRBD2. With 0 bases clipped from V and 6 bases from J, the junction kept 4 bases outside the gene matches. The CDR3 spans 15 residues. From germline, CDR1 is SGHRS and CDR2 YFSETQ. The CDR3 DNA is TGCGCCAGCAGCTTGGGGGGACTAGCGAGGGATACGCAGTATTTT. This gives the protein CASSLGGLARDTQYF.

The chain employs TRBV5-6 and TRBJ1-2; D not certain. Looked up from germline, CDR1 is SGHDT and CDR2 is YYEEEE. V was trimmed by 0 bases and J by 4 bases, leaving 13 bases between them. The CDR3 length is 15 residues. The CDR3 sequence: CASSLVDLGGYGYTF. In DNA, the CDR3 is TGTGCCAGCAGCTTGGTTGATTTGGGTGGCTATGGCTACACCTTC.

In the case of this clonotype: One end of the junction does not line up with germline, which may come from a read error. The chain's CDR3 is CASSYPGQTGGNTLYF. CDR3 nucleotide sequence: TGTGCCAGCAGTTACCCCGGACAGACGGGGGGAAACACCTTATATTTT. The chain recombines TRBV6-6 with TRBJ1-3, with a tentative D call TRBD1 (6 bases). In germline, CDR1 is MNHNY, CDR2 SVGAGI (reference sequence). CDR3 length: 16 amino acids.

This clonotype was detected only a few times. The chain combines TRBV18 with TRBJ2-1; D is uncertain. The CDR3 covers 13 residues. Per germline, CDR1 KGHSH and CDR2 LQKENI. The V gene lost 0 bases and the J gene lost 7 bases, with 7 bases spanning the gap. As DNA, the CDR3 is TGTGCCAGCTCACCACCTACCGGGAATGAGCAGTTCTTC. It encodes CASSPPTGNEQFF.

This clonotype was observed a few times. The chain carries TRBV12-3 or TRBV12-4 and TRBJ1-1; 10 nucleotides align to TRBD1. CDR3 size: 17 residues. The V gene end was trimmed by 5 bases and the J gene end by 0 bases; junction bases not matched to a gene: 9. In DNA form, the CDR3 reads TGTGCCAGCAGTCCCACCGGGACAGGGGCCTTGAACACTGAAGCTTTCTTT. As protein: CASSPTGTGALNTEAFF.

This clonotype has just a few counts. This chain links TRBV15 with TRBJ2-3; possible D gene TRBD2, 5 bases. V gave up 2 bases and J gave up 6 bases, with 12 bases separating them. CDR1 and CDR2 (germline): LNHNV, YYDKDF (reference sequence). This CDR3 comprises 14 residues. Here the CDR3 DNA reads TGTGCCACCAGCAGAAGAGGGCCGGTGGATACGCAGTATTTT. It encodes CATSRRGPVDTQYF.

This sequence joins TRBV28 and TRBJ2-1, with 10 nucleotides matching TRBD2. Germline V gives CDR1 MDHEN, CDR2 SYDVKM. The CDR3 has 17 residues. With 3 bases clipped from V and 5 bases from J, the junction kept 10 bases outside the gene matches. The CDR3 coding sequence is TGTGCCAGCAGTTTTTCTCCCGGGACTAGCGTACACAATGAGCAGTTCTTC. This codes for CASSFSPGTSVHNEQFF. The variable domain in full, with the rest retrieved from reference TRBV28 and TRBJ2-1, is DVKVTQSSRYLVKRTGEKVFLECVQDMDHENMFWYRQDPGLGLRLIYFSYDVKMKEKGDIPEGYSVSREKKERFSLILESASTNQTSMYLCASSFSPGTSVHNEQFFGPGTRLTVL.

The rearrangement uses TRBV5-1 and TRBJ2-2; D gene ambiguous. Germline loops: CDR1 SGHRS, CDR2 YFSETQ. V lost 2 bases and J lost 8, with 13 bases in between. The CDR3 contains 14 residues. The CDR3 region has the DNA TGCGCCAGCAGCTTTATCGGTCTTACAGGGGAGCTGTTTTTT. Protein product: CASSFIGLTGELFF.

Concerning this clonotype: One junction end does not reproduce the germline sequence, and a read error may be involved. The CDR3 reads CATTIDNF. The CDR3 DNA sequence: TGTGCCACCACTATAGATAACTTC. V gene TRBV6-2 or TRBV6-3 combines with J gene TRBJ2-7; no definite D call. The CDR3 has 8 residues. Germline CDR1 and CDR2: MNHEY and SVGEGT.

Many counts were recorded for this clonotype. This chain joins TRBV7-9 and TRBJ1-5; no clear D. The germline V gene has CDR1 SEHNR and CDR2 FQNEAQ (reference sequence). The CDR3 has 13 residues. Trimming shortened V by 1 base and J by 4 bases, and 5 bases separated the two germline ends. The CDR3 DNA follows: TGTGCCAGCAGCTTAGGAGAGAATCAGCCCCAGCATTTT. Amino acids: CASSLGENQPQHF.

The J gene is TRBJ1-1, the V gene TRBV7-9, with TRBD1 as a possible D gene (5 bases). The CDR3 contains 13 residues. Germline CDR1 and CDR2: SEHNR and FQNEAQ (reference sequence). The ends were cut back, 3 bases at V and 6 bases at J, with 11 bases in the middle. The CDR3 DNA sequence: TGTGCCAGCAGCTTCAAGGGGCGTGCTGAAGCTTTCTTT. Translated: CASSFKGRAEAFF.